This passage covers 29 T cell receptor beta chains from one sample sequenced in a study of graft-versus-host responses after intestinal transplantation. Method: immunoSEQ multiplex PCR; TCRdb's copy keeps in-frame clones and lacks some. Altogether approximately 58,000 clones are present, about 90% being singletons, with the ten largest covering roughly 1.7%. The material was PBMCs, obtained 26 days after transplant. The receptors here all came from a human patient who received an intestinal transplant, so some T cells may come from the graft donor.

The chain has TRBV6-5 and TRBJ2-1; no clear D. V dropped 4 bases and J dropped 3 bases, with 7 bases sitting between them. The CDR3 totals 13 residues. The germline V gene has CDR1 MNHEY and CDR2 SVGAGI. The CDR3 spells CASSWSHYNEQFF. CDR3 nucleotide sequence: TGTGCCAGCAGTTGGAGCCACTACAATGAGCAGTTCTTC.

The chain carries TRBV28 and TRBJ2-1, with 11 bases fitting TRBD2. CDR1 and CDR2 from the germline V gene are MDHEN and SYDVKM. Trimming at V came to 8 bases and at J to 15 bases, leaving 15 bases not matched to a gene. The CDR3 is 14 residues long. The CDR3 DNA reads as TGTGCCAGCCAGGGGTATCCCCCTAGCGGGAGGACGTTCTTC. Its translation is CASQGYPPSGRTFF.

CDR3 sequence (DNA): TGTGCCACCGAGGGACAGGGAGGTGGATCACCCCTCCACTTT. This translates into CATEGQGGGSPLHF. The chain employs TRBV28 and TRBJ1-6, with TRBD1 matching 9 bases. Germline lookup yields CDR1 MDHEN and CDR2 SYDVKM. CDR3 size: 14 residues. V lost 10 bases and J lost 10; bases outside the gene matches: 11.

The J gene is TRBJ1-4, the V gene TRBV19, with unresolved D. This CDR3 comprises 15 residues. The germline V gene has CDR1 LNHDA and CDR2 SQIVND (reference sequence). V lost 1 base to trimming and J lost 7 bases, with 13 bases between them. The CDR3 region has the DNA TGTGCCAGTAGTATAGGAGGCGGGTTAGGTGAAAAACTGTTTTTT. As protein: CASSIGGGLGEKLFF.

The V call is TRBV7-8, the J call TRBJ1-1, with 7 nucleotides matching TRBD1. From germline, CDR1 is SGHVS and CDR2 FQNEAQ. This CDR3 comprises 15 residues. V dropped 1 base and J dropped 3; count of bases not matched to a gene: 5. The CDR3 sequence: CASSLGQGVHTEAFF. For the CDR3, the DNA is TGTGCCAGCAGCTTAGGACAGGGCGTGCACACTGAAGCTTTCTTT. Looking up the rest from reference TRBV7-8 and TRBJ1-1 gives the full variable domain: GAGVSQSPRYKVAKRGQDVALRCDPISGHVSLFWYQQALGQGPEFLTYFQNEAQLDKSGLPSDRFFAERPEGSVSTLKIQRTQQEDSAVYLCASSLGQGVHTEAFFGQGTRLTVV.

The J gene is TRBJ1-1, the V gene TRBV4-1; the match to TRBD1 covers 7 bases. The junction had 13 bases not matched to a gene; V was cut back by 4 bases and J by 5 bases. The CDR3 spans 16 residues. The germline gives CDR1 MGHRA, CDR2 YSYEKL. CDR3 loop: CASSRFQGERGTEAFF. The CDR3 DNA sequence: TGCGCCAGCAGCCGTTTTCAGGGGGAGAGGGGTACTGAAGCTTTCTTT.

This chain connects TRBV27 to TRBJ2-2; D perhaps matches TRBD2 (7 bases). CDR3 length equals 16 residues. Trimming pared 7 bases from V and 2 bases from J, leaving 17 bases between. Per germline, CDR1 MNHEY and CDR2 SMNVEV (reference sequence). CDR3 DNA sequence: TGTGCCAGCAACCCCTGGGGGGGGCTTAACACCGGGGAGCTGTTTTTT. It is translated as CASNPWGGLNTGELFF.

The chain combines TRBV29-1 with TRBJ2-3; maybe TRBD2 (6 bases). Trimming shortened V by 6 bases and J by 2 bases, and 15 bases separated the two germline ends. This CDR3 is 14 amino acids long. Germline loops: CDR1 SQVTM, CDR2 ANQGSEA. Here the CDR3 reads CSVPSSVNTDTQYF. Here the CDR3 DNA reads TGCAGCGTCCCGTCTAGCGTAAACACAGATACGCAGTATTTT.

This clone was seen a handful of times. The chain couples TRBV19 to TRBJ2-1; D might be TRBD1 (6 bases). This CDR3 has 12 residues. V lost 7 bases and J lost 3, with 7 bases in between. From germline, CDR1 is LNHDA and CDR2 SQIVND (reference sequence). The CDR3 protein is CASTTGYNEQFF. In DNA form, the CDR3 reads TGTGCCAGTACGACAGGCTACAATGAGCAGTTCTTC.

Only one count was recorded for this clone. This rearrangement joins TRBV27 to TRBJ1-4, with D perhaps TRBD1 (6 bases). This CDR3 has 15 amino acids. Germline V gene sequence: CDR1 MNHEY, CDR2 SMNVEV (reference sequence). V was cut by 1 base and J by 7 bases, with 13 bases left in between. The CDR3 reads CASSLWGQGSEKLFF. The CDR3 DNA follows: TGTGCCAGCAGTTTATGGGGGCAGGGGAGTGAAAAACTGTTTTTT.

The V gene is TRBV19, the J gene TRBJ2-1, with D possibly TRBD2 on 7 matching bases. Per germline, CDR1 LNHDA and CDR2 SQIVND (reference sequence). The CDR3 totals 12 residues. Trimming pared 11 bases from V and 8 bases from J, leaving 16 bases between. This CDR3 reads CASTPGGDEQFF. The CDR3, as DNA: TGTGCCTCTACCCCGGGGGGCGATGAGCAGTTCTTC.

DNA for the CDR3: TGTGCCAGCAGCTCAACTCAGGGATCTGATACGCAGTATTTT. This gives the protein CASSSTQGSDTQYF. The chain links TRBV27 to TRBJ2-3, with D maybe TRBD1 (5 bases). This CDR3 is 14 amino acids long. In germline, CDR1 is MNHEY, CDR2 SMNVEV (reference sequence). V was pared by 6 bases and J by 6 bases, with 16 bases between.

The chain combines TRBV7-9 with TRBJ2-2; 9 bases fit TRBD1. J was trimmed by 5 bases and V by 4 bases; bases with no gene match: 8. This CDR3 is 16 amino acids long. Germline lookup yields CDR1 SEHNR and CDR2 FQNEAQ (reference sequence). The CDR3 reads CASSSATGGWTGELFF. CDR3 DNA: TGTGCCAGCAGCTCAGCGACAGGGGGATGGACCGGGGAGCTGTTTTTT. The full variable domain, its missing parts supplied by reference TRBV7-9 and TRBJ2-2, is DTGVSQNPRHKITKRGQNVTFRCDPISEHNRLYWYRQTLGQGPEFLTYFQNEAQLEKSRLLSDRFSAERPKGSFSTLEIQRTEQGDSAMYLCASSSATGGWTGELFFGEGSRLTVL.

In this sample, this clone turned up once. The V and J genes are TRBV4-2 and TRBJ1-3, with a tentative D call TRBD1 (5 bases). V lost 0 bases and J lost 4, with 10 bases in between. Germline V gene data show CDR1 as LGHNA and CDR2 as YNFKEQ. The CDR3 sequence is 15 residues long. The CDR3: CASSQDPRAGNTIYF. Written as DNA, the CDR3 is TGTGCCAGCAGCCAAGATCCCAGGGCAGGAAACACCATATATTTT.

CDR3 region: CASSSEGARGSTGELFF. The CDR3, as DNA: TGTGCCAGCAGCTCAGAGGGGGCCAGAGGGAGCACCGGGGAGCTGTTTTTT. V usage is TRBV13 and J usage is TRBJ2-2, with 7 nucleotides matching TRBD1. CDR3 length equals 17 residues. After removal of 4 bases from V and 4 bases from J, the junction contained 12 bases not matched to a gene. The germline CDR1 and CDR2 sequences are PRHDT and FYEKMQ (reference sequence).

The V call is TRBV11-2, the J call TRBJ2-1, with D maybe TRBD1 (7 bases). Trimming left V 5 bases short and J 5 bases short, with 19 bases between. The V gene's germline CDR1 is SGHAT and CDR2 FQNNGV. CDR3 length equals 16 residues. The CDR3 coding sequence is TGTGCCAGCAGCCTGAGGATCCAGGGGGGCGACAATGAGCAGTTCTTC. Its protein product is CASSLRIQGGDNEQFF. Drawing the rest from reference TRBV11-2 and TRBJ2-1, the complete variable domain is EAGVAQSPRYKIIEKRQSVAFWCNPISGHATLYWYQQILGQGPKLLIQFQNNGVVDDSQLPKDRFSAERLKGVDSTLKIQPAKLEDSAVYLCASSLRIQGGDNEQFFGPGTRLTVL.

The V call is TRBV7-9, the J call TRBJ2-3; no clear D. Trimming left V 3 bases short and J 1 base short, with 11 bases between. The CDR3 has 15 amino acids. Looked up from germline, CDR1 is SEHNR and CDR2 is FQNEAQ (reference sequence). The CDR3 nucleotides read TGTGCCAGCAGCTTGTCATTAGAGGGCACAGATACGCAGTATTTT. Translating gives CASSLSLEGTDTQYF.

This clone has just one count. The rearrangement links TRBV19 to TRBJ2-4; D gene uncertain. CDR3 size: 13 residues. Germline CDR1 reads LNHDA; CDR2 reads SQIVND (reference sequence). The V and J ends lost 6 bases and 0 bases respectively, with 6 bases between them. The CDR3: CASRALAKNIQYF. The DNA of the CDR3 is TGTGCCAGTAGAGCCTTAGCCAAAAACATTCAGTACTTC. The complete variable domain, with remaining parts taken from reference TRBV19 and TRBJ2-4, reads DGGITQSPKYLFRKEGQNVTLSCEQNLNHDAMYWYRQDPGQGLRLIYYSQIVNDFQKGDIAEGYSVSREKKESFPLTVTSAQKNPTAFYLCASRALAKNIQYFGAGTRLSVL.

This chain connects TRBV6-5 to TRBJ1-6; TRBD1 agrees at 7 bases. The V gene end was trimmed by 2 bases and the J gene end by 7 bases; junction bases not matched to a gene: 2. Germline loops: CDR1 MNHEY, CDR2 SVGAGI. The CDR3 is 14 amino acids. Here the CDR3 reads CASSYARGNSPLHF. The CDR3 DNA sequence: TGTGCCAGCAGTTACGCCAGGGGGAATTCACCCCTCCACTTT.

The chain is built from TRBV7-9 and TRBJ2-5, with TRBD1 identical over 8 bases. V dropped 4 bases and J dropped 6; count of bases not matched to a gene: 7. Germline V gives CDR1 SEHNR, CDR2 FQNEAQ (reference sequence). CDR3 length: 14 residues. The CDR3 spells CASSSPGGRQTQYF. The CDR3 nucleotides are TGTGCCAGCAGCTCCCCAGGGGGCCGGCAGACCCAGTACTTC.

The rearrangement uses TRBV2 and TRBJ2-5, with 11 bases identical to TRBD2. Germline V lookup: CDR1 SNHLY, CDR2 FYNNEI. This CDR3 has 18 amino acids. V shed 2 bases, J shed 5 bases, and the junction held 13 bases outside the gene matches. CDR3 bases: TGTGCCAGCAGTGAACTTGTAGCGGGAGGGCCGTTGGGGGAGACCCAGTACTTC. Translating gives CASSELVAGGPLGETQYF.

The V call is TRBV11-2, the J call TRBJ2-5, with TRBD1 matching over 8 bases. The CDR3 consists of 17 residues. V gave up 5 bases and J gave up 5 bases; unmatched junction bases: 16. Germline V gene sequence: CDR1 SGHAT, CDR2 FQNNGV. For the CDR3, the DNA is TGTGCCAGCAGCCCACGACAGGGGTACGGGTTAGCTGAGACCCAGTACTTC. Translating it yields CASSPRQGYGLAETQYF.

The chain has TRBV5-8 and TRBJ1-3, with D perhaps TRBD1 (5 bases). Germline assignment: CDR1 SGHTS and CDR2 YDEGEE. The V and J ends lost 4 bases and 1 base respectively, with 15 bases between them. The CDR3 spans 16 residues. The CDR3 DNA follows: TGTGCCAGCAGCCTTTCCGGGGGACCTTCTGGAAACACCATATATTTT. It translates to CASSLSGGPSGNTIYF.

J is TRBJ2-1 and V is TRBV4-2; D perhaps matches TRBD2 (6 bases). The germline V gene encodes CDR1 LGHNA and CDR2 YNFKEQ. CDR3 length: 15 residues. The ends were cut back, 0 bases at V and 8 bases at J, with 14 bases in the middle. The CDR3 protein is CASSQDLEGGDEQFF. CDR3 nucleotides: TGTGCCAGCAGCCAAGATCTAGAGGGAGGCGATGAGCAGTTCTTC.

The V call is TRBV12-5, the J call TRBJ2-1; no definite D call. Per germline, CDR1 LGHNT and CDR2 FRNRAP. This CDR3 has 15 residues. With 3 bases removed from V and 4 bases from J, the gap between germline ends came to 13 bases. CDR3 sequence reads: CASGLVKRRYNEQFF. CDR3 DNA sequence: TGTGCTAGTGGTTTAGTTAAGAGAAGATACAATGAGCAGTTCTTC.

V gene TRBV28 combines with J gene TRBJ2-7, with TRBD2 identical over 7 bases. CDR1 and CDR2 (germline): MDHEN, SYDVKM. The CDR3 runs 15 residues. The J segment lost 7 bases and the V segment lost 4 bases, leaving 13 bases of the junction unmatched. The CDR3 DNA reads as TGTGCCAGCAGTTCGCCTAGACTAGCCCCGGGGGAGCAGTACGTC. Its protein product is CASSSPRLAPGEQYV.

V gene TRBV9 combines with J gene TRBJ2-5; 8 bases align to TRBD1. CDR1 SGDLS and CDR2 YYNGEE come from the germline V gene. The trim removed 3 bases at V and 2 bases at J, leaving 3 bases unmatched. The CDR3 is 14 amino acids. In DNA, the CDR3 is TGTGCCAGCAGCGGGACAGGGATACAAGAGACCCAGTACTTC. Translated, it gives CASSGTGIQETQYF.

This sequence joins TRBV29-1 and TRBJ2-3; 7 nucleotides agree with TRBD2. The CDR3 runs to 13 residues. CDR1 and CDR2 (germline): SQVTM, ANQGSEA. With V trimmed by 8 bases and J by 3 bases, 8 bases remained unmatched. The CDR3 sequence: CSTRGRATDTQYF. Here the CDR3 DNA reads TGCAGCACTAGAGGGAGGGCGACAGATACGCAGTATTTT.

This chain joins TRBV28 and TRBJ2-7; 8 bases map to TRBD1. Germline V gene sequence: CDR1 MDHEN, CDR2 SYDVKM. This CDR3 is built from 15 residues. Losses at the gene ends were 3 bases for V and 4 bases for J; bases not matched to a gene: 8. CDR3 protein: CASSLIQGAMYEQYF. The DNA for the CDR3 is TGTGCCAGCAGTTTGATTCAGGGGGCGATGTACGAGCAGTACTTC. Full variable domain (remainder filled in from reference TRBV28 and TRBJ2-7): DVKVTQSSRYLVKRTGEKVFLECVQDMDHENMFWYRQDPGLGLRLIYFSYDVKMKEKGDIPEGYSVSREKKERFSLILESASTNQTSMYLCASSLIQGAMYEQYFGPGTRLTVT.